This T cell receptor beta chain was profiled in a study of cytomegalovirus exposure and HLA in healthy donors. The study ran its PCR with 60 Vbeta and 13 Jbeta primers. Sequenced by immunoSEQ multiplex PCR; TCRdb stores in-frame clones only, minus some. This table holds around 130,000 clones, roughly three fifths found once. This CDR3 spans 15 amino acids. The V and J ends lost 5 bases and 2 bases respectively, with 15 bases between them. The germline V gene has CDR1 SGHAT and CDR2 FQNNGV. Input material: PBMCs. The chain combines TRBV11-2 with TRBJ1-1; tentatively, D is TRBD1 (6 bases). This receptor was taken from a male donor in good health and CMV-seronegative. CDR3: CASSHPGTSNTEAFF. The CDR3 DNA follows: TGTGCCAGCAGCCATCCCGGGACAAGTAACACTGAAGCTTTCTTT.